Each of the 32 T cell receptor beta chains below was sequenced from the same sample in a study of spatial heterogeneity in lung cancer. TCRdb fed the 5' RACE reads into MiXCR, producing one record per CDR3 protein. The profile covers tens of thousands of distinct CDR3 sequences, with about 12% appearing a single time and roughly 32% taken by the ten largest. Noted time point: blood at routine non-recurrence follow-up after resection. Here the sequenced sample was PBMCs, taken at follow-up. Receptors were obtained from a male donor with early-stage non-small cell lung cancer.

This clonotype was seen ten or more times. V gene TRBV3-1 combines with J gene TRBJ1-5, with 9 bases fitting TRBD1. CDR3 size: 16 residues. J gave up 7 bases and V 2 bases, and 9 bases lay outside the gene matches. Germline CDR1 LGHDT, CDR2 YNNKEL (reference sequence). The CDR3 sequence is CASSQSVTGGGQPQHF. As DNA, the CDR3 is TGTGCCAGCAGCCAAAGTGTCACAGGGGGCGGACAGCCCCAGCATTTT.

This chain uses TRBV20-1 with TRBJ2-1; D gene uncertain. Germline CDR1 reads DFQATT; CDR2 reads SNEGSKA (reference sequence). CDR3 length equals 17 residues. Trimming stripped 0 bases from V and 7 bases from J, with 22 bases between. Here the CDR3 reads CSARDPGGPTVDNEQFF. The CDR3 DNA sequence: TGCAGTGCTAGAGATCCGGGTGGGCCAACCGTTGATAATGAGCAGTTCTTC.

This clonotype came up a few times. The rearrangement links TRBV6-2 or TRBV6-3 to TRBJ2-3, with TRBD1 matching 9 bases. The CDR3 is made up of 13 amino acids. V lost 10 bases, J lost 3 bases, and 5 bases stayed unmatched. Germline-derived CDR1 and CDR2 are MNHEY and SVGEGT. CDR3 region: CATGQGDTDTQYF. Written as DNA, the CDR3 is TGTGCCACGGGACAGGGAGATACAGATACGCAGTATTTT.

This clonotype appeared many times. V is TRBV7-2 and J is TRBJ2-7; D remains ambiguous. The V gene's germline CDR1 is SGHTA and CDR2 FQGNSA. The V gene lost 4 bases and the J gene lost 3 bases, with 28 bases spanning the gap. The CDR3 spans 19 residues. CDR3 in amino acids: CASSSWVIRLVRYLYEQYF. The CDR3 region has the DNA TGTGCCAGCAGCTCTTGGGTAATACGTCTGGTCCGTTACCTCTACGAGCAGTACTTC.

This clonotype came up a few times. The germline gene is not matched at one end of the junction; a read error may be the cause. The gene calls are TRBV28 and TRBJ2-7; a weak D match, TRBD1 (5 bases). CDR3 length: 12 residues. In germline, CDR1 is MDHEN, CDR2 SYDVKM. The CDR3 loop is CASSPPGLNFFF. The DNA for the CDR3 is TGTGCCAGCAGTCCTCCAGGGTTAAACTTCTTCTTC.

This clonotype was observed at least ten times. This chain links TRBV7-8 with TRBJ2-2; D gene uncertain. The CDR3 is made up of 13 amino acids. Per germline, CDR1 SGHVS and CDR2 FQNEAQ. Trimming cost V 1 base and J 6 bases, with 6 bases left between them. Written as DNA, the CDR3 is TGTGCCAGCAGCTTAGGTCCGGCCGGGGAGCTGTTTTTT. This encodes CASSLGPAGELFF. The full variable domain, rest sourced from reference TRBV7-8 and TRBJ2-2, is GAGVSQSPRYKVAKRGQDVALRCDPISGHVSLFWYQQALGQGPEFLTYFQNEAQLDKSGLPSDRFFAERPEGSVSTLKIQRTQQEDSAVYLCASSLGPAGELFFGEGSRLTVL.

This clonotype was observed at least ten times. The chain is built from TRBV5-4 and TRBJ2-7; D uncertain. CDR1 is SGHNT, CDR2 YYREEE, per germline (reference sequence). The V end was cut by 5 bases, the J end by 6 bases, with 18 bases between. There are 14 residues in the CDR3. The CDR3 reads CASRLRPSAIEQYF. In nucleotides, the CDR3 is TGTGCCAGCAGGCTTCGACCGTCAGCTATCGAGCAGTACTTC.

The gene calls are TRBV7-6 and TRBJ2-2; 10 nucleotides agree with TRBD1. Looked up from germline, CDR1 is SGHVS and CDR2 is FNYEAQ. The CDR3 spans 16 residues. With 5 bases clipped from V and 4 bases from J, the junction kept 7 bases outside the gene matches. Written as DNA, the CDR3 is TGTGCCAGCAGCCCCCGACAGGGGGCTGGCACCGGGGAGCTGTTTTTT. It encodes CASSPRQGAGTGELFF.

The chain links TRBV20-1 to TRBJ2-6; D gene uncertain. V was clipped by 4 bases and J by 0 bases, with 10 bases between them. Germline CDR1 and CDR2: DFQATT and SNEGSKA (reference sequence). The length of the CDR3 is 15 residues. CDR3 sequence (DNA): TGCAGTGCTACCAGAGACCGCTCTGGGGCCAACGTCCTGACTTTC. It is translated as CSATRDRSGANVLTF.

The sample holds many counts of this clonotype. This sequence joins TRBV12-3 or TRBV12-4 and TRBJ2-3; 8 bases are shared with TRBD2. This CDR3 is built from 15 residues. V lost 6 bases, J lost 6 bases, and 11 bases stayed unmatched. For the CDR3, the DNA is TGTGCCAGCAGCTTTAAGGCGGGGGGAATCGATACGCAGTATTTT. It specifies CASSFKAGGIDTQYF.

This clonotype was detected only once. The V gene is TRBV18, the J gene TRBJ1-1; a weak D match, TRBD1 (5 bases). The V gene lost 0 bases and the J gene lost 10 bases, with 18 bases spanning the gap. CDR1 is KGHSH and CDR2 is LQKENI in the germline V gene. CDR3 size: 15 residues. This CDR3 is CASSPPARVGEVAFF. As DNA, the CDR3 is TGTGCCAGCTCACCACCGGCCAGGGTGGGTGAAGTAGCTTTCTTT.

The gene calls are TRBV12-3 or TRBV12-4 and TRBJ2-7; 8 nucleotides line up with TRBD1. CDR3 size: 17 residues. With V trimmed by 2 bases and J by 7 bases, 16 bases remained unmatched. CDR3 protein: CASSLRVTLRQGSEQYF. The CDR3, as DNA: TGTGCCAGCAGTTTACGGGTTACGCTCCGACAGGGGAGTGAGCAGTACTTC.

There are many counts of this clonotype. V usage is TRBV28 and J usage is TRBJ2-7, with D perhaps matching TRBD2 (5 bases). From germline, CDR1 is MDHEN and CDR2 SYDVKM. The CDR3 contains 16 residues. V was clipped by 6 bases and J by 1 base, with 19 bases between them. The CDR3 DNA reads as TGTGCCAGCAGCCCAACCGACGGACTGTCGTCCTACGAGCAGTACTTC. Translated: CASSPTDGLSSYEQYF.

This clonotype was seen more than once but under ten times. The chain carries TRBV27 and TRBJ2-3; D is unclear. Germline loops: CDR1 MNHEY, CDR2 SMNVEV (reference sequence). The CDR3 extends over 14 amino acids. V dropped 0 bases and J dropped 2 bases, with 6 bases sitting between them. CDR3 loop: CASSLSGDTDTQYF. CDR3 sequence (DNA): TGTGCCAGCAGTTTATCTGGGGACACAGATACGCAGTATTTT.

The table lists this clonotype with many counts. The chain carries TRBV4-3 and TRBJ1-4; D call uncertain. This CDR3 is 13 amino acids long. Germline V gene lookup returns CDR1 LGHNA and CDR2 YSLEER. Trimming removed 4 bases at V and 8 bases at J, with 11 bases between. CDR3 protein: CASSRNQGEKLFF. CDR3 nucleotides: TGCGCCAGCAGCCGCAACCAAGGAGAAAAACTGTTTTTT.

Ten or more counts support this clonotype. J is TRBJ1-5 and V is TRBV7-2; 7 bases fit TRBD1. With V trimmed by 6 bases and J by 5 bases, 1 base remained unmatched. Germline V gene sequence: CDR1 SGHTA, CDR2 FQGNSA. The CDR3 runs to 12 residues. CDR3 DNA sequence: TGTGCCAGCAGAACAGGGGATCAGCCCCAGCATTTT. Protein sequence: CASRTGDQPQHF.

This clonotype came up many times. The V gene is TRBV28, the J gene TRBJ2-6; maybe TRBD2 (6 bases). The CDR3 spans 16 residues. Germline V lookup: CDR1 MDHEN, CDR2 SYDVKM. The V end was cut by 7 bases, the J end by 3 bases, with 16 bases between. CDR3 sequence (DNA): TGTGCCAGCACTCAAATCGGGACTTATGGGGCCAACGTCCTGACTTTC. It yields the protein CASTQIGTYGANVLTF.

This clonotype came up a few times. The V call is TRBV6-5, the J call TRBJ1-1, with D tentatively TRBD1 (6 bases). Germline CDR1 MNHEY, CDR2 SVGAGI. Deletions cut 2 bases from V and 2 bases from J, with 18 bases between. This CDR3 is 17 amino acids long. DNA for the CDR3: TGTGCCAGCAGTTACATCTCCAGGGGAAGGAGAAACACTGAAGCTTTCTTT. The encoded protein is CASSYISRGRRNTEAFF.

This clonotype was counted a few times. V and J are TRBV7-9 and TRBJ1-5; D might be TRBD1 (6 bases). CDR3 length: 14 residues. CDR1 is SEHNR and CDR2 is FQNEAQ in the germline V gene (reference sequence). V lost 5 bases and J 6 bases, leaving 14 bases between the germline ends. This CDR3 reads CASSPGGLGQPQHF. CDR3 in DNA: TGTGCCAGCAGCCCCGGGGGCTTGGGTCAGCCCCAGCATTTT.

This clonotype was recorded a few times. The CDR3 loop reads CAWSPTPFGSPLHF. The CDR3 DNA sequence: TGTGCCTGGAGCCCGACACCCTTCGGTTCACCCCTCCACTTT. The chain combines TRBV30 with TRBJ1-6; D unclear. This CDR3 is 14 amino acids long. In germline, CDR1 is GTSNPN, CDR2 SVGIG (reference sequence). V lost 3 bases and J 9 bases, leaving 15 bases between the germline ends.

This clonotype came up many times. J is TRBJ2-7 and V is TRBV28, with TRBD1 matching over 8 bases. This CDR3 has 14 residues. V lost 4 bases and J lost 4; bases outside the gene matches: 6. From germline, CDR1 is MDHEN and CDR2 SYDVKM. The CDR3 sequence: CASSYGQGKYEQYF. The CDR3 bases are TGTGCCAGCAGTTACGGACAGGGAAAGTACGAGCAGTACTTC.

This chain uses TRBV19 with TRBJ2-6; 12 bases align to TRBD1. Trimming took 4 bases from V and 2 from J; bases not matched to a gene: 3. The CDR3 loop spans 17 amino acids. Germline V gives CDR1 LNHDA, CDR2 SQIVND (reference sequence). The CDR3 here is CASSTGTGGAGANVLTF. Written as DNA, the CDR3 is TGTGCCAGTAGTACCGGGACAGGGGGCGCTGGGGCCAACGTCCTGACTTTC.

This clonotype was detected a few times. This rearrangement joins TRBV5-1 to TRBJ1-3; maybe TRBD1 (5 bases). The CDR3 has 15 amino acids. V shed 4 bases and J shed 1 base, with 12 bases lying between them. CDR1 is SGHRS, CDR2 YFSETQ, per germline. The CDR3 here is CASSQDTRSGNTIYF. The CDR3 coding sequence is TGCGCCAGCAGCCAGGACACCCGATCTGGAAACACCATATATTTT.

This clonotype was counted only a few times. The genes are TRBV2 and TRBJ1-1; TRBD1 matches at 8 bases. CDR3 length equals 13 residues. V dropped 6 bases and J dropped 4; count of bases not matched to a gene: 4. Per the germline V gene, CDR1 is SNHLY and CDR2 is FYNNEI. For the CDR3, the DNA is TGTGCCAGCAGGGACAGGGAAGGCACTGAAGCTTTCTTT. This translates into CASRDREGTEAFF.

This clonotype has at least ten counts. This sequence joins TRBV14 and TRBJ2-1; D is unresolved. CDR1 and CDR2 from the germline V gene are SGHDN and FVKESK. This CDR3 contains 12 residues. The V end was cut by 4 bases, the J end by 8 bases, with 9 bases between. The CDR3 nucleotides read TGTGCCAGCAGCCGCTCCTGGGATGAGCAGTTCTTC. Protein: CASSRSWDEQFF.

This clonotype was picked up many times. This chain links TRBV30 with TRBJ2-1; D call uncertain. Germline CDR1 GTSNPN, CDR2 SVGIG (reference sequence). V lost 0 bases and J 3 bases, leaving 6 bases between the germline ends. The CDR3 is 13 residues long. The DNA of the CDR3 is TGTGCCTGGAGTGTACGGCGCTACAATGAGCAGTTCTTC. This translates into CAWSVRRYNEQFF.

This clonotype was observed a handful of times. The chain carries TRBV9 and TRBJ2-7, with TRBD2 as a possible D gene (6 bases). The CDR3 loop spans 14 amino acids. Germline V CDR1 and CDR2: SGDLS, YYNGEE. V was trimmed by 0 bases and J by 5 bases, leaving 12 bases between them. The CDR3, as DNA: TGTGCCAGCAGCGTAGCGTGGAGGGAGGACGAGCAGTACTTC. Its protein product is CASSVAWREDEQYF.

CDR3 protein: CASRRTHANTGELFF. The CDR3 nucleotides read TGTGCCAGTAGACGAACCCACGCGAACACCGGGGAGCTGTTTTTT. This chain uses TRBV19 with TRBJ2-2; D unresolved. Germline V gene data show CDR1 as LNHDA and CDR2 as SQIVND (reference sequence). V was shortened by 6 bases and J by 0 bases, with 11 bases between the two germline ends. This CDR3 region has 15 residues. Using reference TRBV19 and TRBJ2-2 for the parts outside the CDR3, the full variable domain is DGGITQSPKYLFRKEGQNVTLSCEQNLNHDAMYWYRQDPGQGLRLIYYSQIVNDFQKGDIAEGYSVSREKKESFPLTVTSAQKNPTAFYLCASRRTHANTGELFFGEGSRLTVL.

This clonotype has just one count. A much larger clone lies one base from this, so it may be a read error. V and J are TRBV29-1 and TRBJ2-1, with D possibly TRBD1 on 7 matching bases. With 0 bases removed from V and 9 bases from J, the gap between germline ends came to 15 bases. Germline lookup yields CDR1 SQVTM and CDR2 ANQGSEA. CDR3 length equals 14 residues. The CDR3 is CSVEEVQGGSEQFF. CDR3 nucleotide sequence: TGCAGCGTTGAAGAGGTGCAGGGGGGCAGTGAGCAGTTCTTC.

V is TRBV20-1 and J is TRBJ2-2, with D maybe TRBD2 (6 bases). Trimming cost V 6 bases and J 0 bases, with 11 bases left between them. The CDR3 is 14 residues long. Germline-derived CDR1 and CDR2 are DFQATT and SNEGSKA (reference sequence). The CDR3 is CSAAGTPNTGELFF. In nucleotides, the CDR3 is TGCAGTGCCGCCGGGACTCCGAACACCGGGGAGCTGTTTTTT.

A word on this clonotype: This may stem from a read error, because a much larger clone lies one nucleotide away. CDR3 sequence (DNA): TGTGCCAGTGGTTTTGGGCAGGGGACTCTGGATACGCAGTATTTT. Translation: CASGFGQGTLDTQYF. V is TRBV19 and J is TRBJ2-3; D possibly matches TRBD1 or TRBD2 (6 bases each). From germline, CDR1 is LNHDA and CDR2 SQIVND (reference sequence). Trimming took off 8 bases at V and 6 bases at J, with 21 bases between the two ends. The CDR3 sequence is 15 residues long.

This clonotype has at least ten counts. DNA of the CDR3: TGTGCCAGCAGTGATACGACAGGGAACACTGAAGCTTTCTTT. Translated: CASSDTTGNTEAFF. This rearrangement joins TRBV25-1 to TRBJ1-1; weak D call: TRBD1 (6 bases). CDR1 is MGHDK and CDR2 is SYGVNS in the germline V gene. Trimming removed 3 bases from V and 1 base from J, with 9 bases in between. The CDR3 is made up of 14 amino acids.